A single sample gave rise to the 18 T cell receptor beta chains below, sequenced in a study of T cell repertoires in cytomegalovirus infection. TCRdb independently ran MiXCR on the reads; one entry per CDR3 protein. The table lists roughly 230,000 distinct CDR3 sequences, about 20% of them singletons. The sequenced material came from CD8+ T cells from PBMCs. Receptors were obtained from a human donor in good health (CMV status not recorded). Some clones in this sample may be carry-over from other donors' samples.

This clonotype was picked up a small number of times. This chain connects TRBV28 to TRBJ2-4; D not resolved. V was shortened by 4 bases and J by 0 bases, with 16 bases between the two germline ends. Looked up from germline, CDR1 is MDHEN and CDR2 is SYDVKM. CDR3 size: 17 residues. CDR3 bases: TGTGCCAGCAGTTCAACTACATTAACCCTAGCCAAAAACATTCAGTACTTC. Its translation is CASSSTTLTLAKNIQYF.

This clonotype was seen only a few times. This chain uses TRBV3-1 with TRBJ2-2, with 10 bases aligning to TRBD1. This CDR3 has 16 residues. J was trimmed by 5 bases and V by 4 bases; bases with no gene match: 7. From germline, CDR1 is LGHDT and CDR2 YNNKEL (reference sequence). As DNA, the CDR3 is TGTGCCAGCAGCCTCGCAGGACAGGGGGTAACCGGGGAGCTGTTTTTT. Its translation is CASSLAGQGVTGELFF.

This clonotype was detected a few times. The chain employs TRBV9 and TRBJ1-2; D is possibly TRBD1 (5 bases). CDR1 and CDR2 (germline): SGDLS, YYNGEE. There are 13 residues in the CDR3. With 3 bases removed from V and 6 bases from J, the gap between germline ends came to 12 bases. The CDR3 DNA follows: TGTGCCAGCAGCGCACCACGGGGGGATGGCTACACCTTC. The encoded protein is CASSAPRGDGYTF. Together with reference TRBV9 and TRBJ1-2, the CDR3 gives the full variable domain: DSGVTQTPKHLITATGQRVTLRCSPRSGDLSVYWYQQSLDQGLQFLIQYYNGEERAKGNILERFSAQQFPDLHSELNLSSLELGDSALYFCASSAPRGDGYTFGSGTRLTVV.

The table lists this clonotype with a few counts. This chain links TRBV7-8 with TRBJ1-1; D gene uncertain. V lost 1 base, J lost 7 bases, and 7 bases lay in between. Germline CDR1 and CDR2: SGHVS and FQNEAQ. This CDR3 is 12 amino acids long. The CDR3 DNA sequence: TGTGCCAGCAGCTTAGACAGCCATGAAGCTTTCTTT. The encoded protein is CASSLDSHEAFF. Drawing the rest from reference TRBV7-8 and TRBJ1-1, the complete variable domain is GAGVSQSPRYKVAKRGQDVALRCDPISGHVSLFWYQQALGQGPEFLTYFQNEAQLDKSGLPSDRFFAERPEGSVSTLKIQRTQQEDSAVYLCASSLDSHEAFFGQGTRLTVV.

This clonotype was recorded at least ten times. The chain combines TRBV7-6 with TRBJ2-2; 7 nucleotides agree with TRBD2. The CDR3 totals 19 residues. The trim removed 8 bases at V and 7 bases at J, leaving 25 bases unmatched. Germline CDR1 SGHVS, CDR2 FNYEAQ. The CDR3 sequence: CASVPTSSTSAFFVGELFF. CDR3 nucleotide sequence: TGTGCCAGCGTCCCCACGTCGTCAACTAGCGCTTTCTTTGTCGGGGAGCTGTTTTTT. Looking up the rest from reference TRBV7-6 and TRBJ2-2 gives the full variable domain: GAGVSQSPRYKVTKRGQDVALRCDPISGHVSLYWYRQALGQGPEFLTYFNYEAQQDKSGLPNDRFSAERPEGSISTLTIQRTEQRDSAMYRCASVPTSSTSAFFVGELFFGEGSRLTVL.

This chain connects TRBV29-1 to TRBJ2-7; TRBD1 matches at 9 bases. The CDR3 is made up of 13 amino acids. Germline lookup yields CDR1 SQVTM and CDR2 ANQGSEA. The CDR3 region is CSGGQGQGGEQYF. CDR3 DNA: TGCAGTGGGGGTCAGGGACAGGGAGGGGAGCAGTACTTC.

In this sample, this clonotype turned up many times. The CDR3 reads CASSHGPGGNEQYF. CDR3 DNA sequence: TGTGCCAGCAGCCATGGCCCCGGGGGAAACGAGCAGTACTTC. V and J are TRBV7-2 and TRBJ2-7, with D possibly being TRBD2 (6 bases). Deletions cut 5 bases from V and 5 bases from J, with 16 bases between. This CDR3 spans 14 amino acids. Per the germline V gene, CDR1 is SGHTA and CDR2 is FQGNSA.

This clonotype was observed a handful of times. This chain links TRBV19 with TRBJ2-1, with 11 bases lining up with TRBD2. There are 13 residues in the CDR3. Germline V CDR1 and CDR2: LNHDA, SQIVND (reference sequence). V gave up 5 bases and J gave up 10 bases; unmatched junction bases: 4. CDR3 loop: CASSPRTSGEQFF. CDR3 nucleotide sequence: TGTGCCAGTAGTCCCAGGACTAGCGGGGAGCAGTTCTTC.

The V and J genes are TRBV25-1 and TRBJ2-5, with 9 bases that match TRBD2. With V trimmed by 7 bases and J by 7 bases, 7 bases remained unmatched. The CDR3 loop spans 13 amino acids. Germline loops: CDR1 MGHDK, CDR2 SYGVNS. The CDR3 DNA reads TGTGCCAGCAATGGCGGGGGGGCGGGGACCCAGTACTTC. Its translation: CASNGGGAGTQYF.

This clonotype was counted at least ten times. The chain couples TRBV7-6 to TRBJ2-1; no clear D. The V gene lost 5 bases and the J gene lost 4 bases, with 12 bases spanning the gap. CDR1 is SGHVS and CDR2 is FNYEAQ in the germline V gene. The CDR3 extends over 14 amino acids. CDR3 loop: CASSLGWGYNEQFF. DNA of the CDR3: TGTGCCAGCAGCCTAGGGTGGGGTTACAATGAGCAGTTCTTC.

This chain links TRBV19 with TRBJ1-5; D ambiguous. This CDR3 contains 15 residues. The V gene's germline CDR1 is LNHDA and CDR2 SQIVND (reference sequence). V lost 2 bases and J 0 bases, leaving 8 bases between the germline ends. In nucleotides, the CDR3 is TGTGCCAGTAGTATATGGTCAGATAGCAATCAGCCCCAGCATTTT. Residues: CASSIWSDSNQPQHF.

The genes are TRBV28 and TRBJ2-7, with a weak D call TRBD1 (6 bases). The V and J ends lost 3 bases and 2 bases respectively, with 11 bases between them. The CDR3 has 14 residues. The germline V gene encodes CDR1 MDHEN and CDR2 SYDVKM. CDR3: CASSLNRVTYEQYF. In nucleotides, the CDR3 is TGTGCCAGCAGTTTGAACAGGGTTACCTACGAGCAGTACTTC.

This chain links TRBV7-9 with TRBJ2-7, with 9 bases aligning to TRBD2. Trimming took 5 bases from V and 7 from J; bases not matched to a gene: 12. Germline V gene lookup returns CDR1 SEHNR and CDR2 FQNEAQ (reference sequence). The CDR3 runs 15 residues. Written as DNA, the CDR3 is TGTGCCAGCAGCACGCCGGCGGGGGGGCCGAGAGAGCAGTACTTC. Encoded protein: CASSTPAGGPREQYF.

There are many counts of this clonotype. The CDR3 here is CASSWGLGNYEQYF. In DNA form, the CDR3 reads TGTGCCAGCAGCTGGGGACTAGGGAACTACGAGCAGTACTTC. The rearrangement uses TRBV7-2 and TRBJ2-7; 8 bases are a match to TRBD2. V shed 4 bases and J 3 bases; nucleotides not matched to a gene: 5. Germline assignment: CDR1 SGHTA and CDR2 FQGNSA. CDR3 length: 14 residues. Complete variable domain (other parts from reference TRBV7-2 and TRBJ2-7): GAGVSQSPSNKVTEKGKDVELRCDPISGHTALYWYRQSLGQGLEFLIYFQGNSAPDKSGLPSDRFSAERTGGSVSTLTIQRTQQEDSAVYLCASSWGLGNYEQYFGPGTRLTVT.

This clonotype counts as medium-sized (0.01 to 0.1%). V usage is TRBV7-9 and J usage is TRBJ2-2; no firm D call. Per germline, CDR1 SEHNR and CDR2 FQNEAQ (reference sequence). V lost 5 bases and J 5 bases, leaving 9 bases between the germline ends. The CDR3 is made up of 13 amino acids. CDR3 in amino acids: CASSHTLTGELFF. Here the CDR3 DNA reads TGTGCCAGCAGCCACACTCTTACCGGGGAGCTGTTTTTT.

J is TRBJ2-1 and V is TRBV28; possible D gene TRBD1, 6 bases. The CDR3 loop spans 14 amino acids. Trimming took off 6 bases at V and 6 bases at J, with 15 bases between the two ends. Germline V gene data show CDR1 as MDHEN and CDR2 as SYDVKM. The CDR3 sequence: CASSLPGQFNEQFF. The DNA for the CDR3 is TGTGCCAGCAGCTTACCCGGACAGTTCAATGAGCAGTTCTTC.

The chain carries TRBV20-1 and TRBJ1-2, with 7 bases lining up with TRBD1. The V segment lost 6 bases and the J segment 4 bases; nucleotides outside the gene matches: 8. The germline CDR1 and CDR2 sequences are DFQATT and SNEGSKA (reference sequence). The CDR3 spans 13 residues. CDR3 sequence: CSAREGATYGYTF. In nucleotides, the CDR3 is TGCAGTGCCCGGGAGGGGGCGACCTATGGCTACACCTTC.

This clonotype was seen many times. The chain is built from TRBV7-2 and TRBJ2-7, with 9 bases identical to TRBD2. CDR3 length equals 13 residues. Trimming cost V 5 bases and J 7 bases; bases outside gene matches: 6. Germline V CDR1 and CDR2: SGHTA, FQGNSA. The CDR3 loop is CASSLGLASEQYF. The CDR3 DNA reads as TGTGCCAGCAGCCTGGGACTAGCCTCGGAGCAGTACTTC.